The 26 T cell receptor beta chains below come from one sample, sequenced in a study of CD4+ T cells in melanoma. TCRdb's table, derived via immunoSEQ multiplex PCR, lists solely in-frame clones and lacks some. The table lists fewer than 20,000 clones, about four fifths of them singletons, with roughly 5% in the top ten. Material for sequencing was cells from a culture (not recorded whether cultured in vitro). All receptors derive from a human donor with melanoma.

The genes are TRBV30 and TRBJ2-1; TRBD2 aligns across 13 bases. CDR3 length: 15 residues. V shed 2 bases and J 8 bases; nucleotides not matched to a gene: 6. Germline CDR1 GTSNPN, CDR2 SVGIG (reference sequence). CDR3 protein: CAWSTGLAGIDEQFF. The CDR3 DNA follows: TGTGCCTGGAGTACGGGACTAGCGGGGATTGATGAGCAGTTCTTC.

CDR3 DNA: TGTGCCAGCAGCTCCTTCGACACCGGGGAGCTGTTTTTT. This gives the protein CASSSFDTGELFF. The chain is built from TRBV11-2 and TRBJ2-2; no reliable D call. The V end lost 4 bases, the J end lost 3 bases, and 6 bases lay between the germline ends. The CDR3 has 13 residues. The germline gives CDR1 SGHAT, CDR2 FQNNGV.

The J gene is TRBJ1-5, the V gene TRBV2; 9 bases fit TRBD1. J was trimmed by 5 bases and V by 5 bases; bases with no gene match: 4. The CDR3 has 14 amino acids. Germline lookup yields CDR1 SNHLY and CDR2 FYNNEI. The CDR3 DNA reads TGTGCCAGCAGTACGGACAGGGGTGATCAGCCCCAGCATTTT. As protein: CASSTDRGDQPQHF.

This sequence joins TRBV20-1 and TRBJ2-7; no firm D call. There are 11 residues in the CDR3. The V end lost 8 bases, the J end lost 1 base, and 9 bases lay between the germline ends. Germline V gene sequence: CDR1 DFQATT, CDR2 SNEGSKA (reference sequence). The CDR3 reads CSTGSSYEQYF. In nucleotides, the CDR3 is TGCAGTACCGGGTCTTCCTACGAGCAGTACTTC.

The V and J genes are TRBV11-2 and TRBJ2-1, with D perhaps TRBD2 (6 bases). This CDR3 is 16 amino acids long. From germline, CDR1 is SGHAT and CDR2 FQNNGV. V lost 5 bases, J lost 8 bases, and 22 bases lay in between. The CDR3 DNA reads TGTGCCAGCAGCCCTGGGGCGGGGCTTGGATCGGATGAGCAGTTCTTC. Protein: CASSPGAGLGSDEQFF.

This chain connects TRBV7-6 to TRBJ2-3; 7 bases fit TRBD2. Germline CDR1 and CDR2: SGHVS and FNYEAQ. The CDR3 consists of 15 residues. Trimming at V came to 5 bases and at J to 0 bases, leaving 5 bases not matched to a gene. The CDR3 nucleotides read TGTGCCAGCAGCCCTCAAGCGGGGAGCACAGATACGCAGTATTTT. Translation gives CASSPQAGSTDTQYF.

V usage is TRBV4-2 and J usage is TRBJ2-5; the match to TRBD1 covers 7 bases. The CDR3 runs 14 residues. CDR1 is LGHNA, CDR2 YNFKEQ, per germline. J gave up 2 bases and V 5 bases, and 5 bases lay outside the gene matches. CDR3 loop: CASSSGQAQETQYF. CDR3 nucleotides: TGTGCCAGCAGCTCCGGACAGGCACAAGAGACCCAGTACTTC.

The CDR3 sequence: CASGTSGNTIYF. CDR3 sequence (DNA): TGTGCCAGCGGGACCTCTGGAAACACCATATATTTT. The chain employs TRBV6-6 and TRBJ1-3; tentatively, D is TRBD1 (5 bases). The germline gives CDR1 MNHNY, CDR2 SVGAGI (reference sequence). Trimming stripped 8 bases from V and 0 bases from J, with 5 bases between. This CDR3 is 12 amino acids long.

The chain has TRBV5-1 and TRBJ2-1, with 7 bases fitting TRBD1. The V segment lost 5 bases and the J segment 7 bases; nucleotides outside the gene matches: 12. CDR3 length: 15 amino acids. Germline values: CDR1 SGHRS, CDR2 YFSETQ. The CDR3 spells CASSSLPGQPNEQFF. In nucleotides, the CDR3 is TGCGCCAGCAGTTCTCTCCCGGGACAGCCTAATGAGCAGTTCTTC.

The V call is TRBV5-1, the J call TRBJ2-4; 7 bases line up with TRBD2. The germline V gene has CDR1 SGHRS and CDR2 YFSETQ. V lost 0 bases and J lost 6; bases outside the gene matches: 6. This CDR3 comprises 15 residues. CDR3 nucleotide sequence: TGCGCCAGCAGCTTGGGACGGACTAGTTTAAACATTCAGTACTTC. Translating it yields CASSLGRTSLNIQYF. The entire variable domain, with the rest obtained from reference TRBV5-1 and TRBJ2-4, is as follows: KAGVTQTPRYLIKTRGQQVTLSCSPISGHRSVSWYQQTPGQGLQFLFEYFSETQRNKGNFPGRFSGRQFSNSRSEMNVSTLELGDSALYLCASSLGRTSLNIQYFGAGTRLSVL.

This rearrangement joins TRBV10-3 to TRBJ2-7; TRBD1 aligns across 8 bases. Per germline, CDR1 ENHRY and CDR2 SYGVKD. This CDR3 region has 14 residues. V shed 5 bases and J 2 bases; nucleotides not matched to a gene: 5. The CDR3 region is CAISLGQGTYEQYF. DNA for the CDR3: TGTGCCATCAGTTTAGGACAGGGAACCTACGAGCAGTACTTC.

This clone was counted a few times. DNA for the CDR3: TGTGCCTTATGGTATTACCGGTACACAGATACGCAGTATTTT. Protein: CALWYYRYTDTQYF. The J gene is TRBJ2-3, the V gene TRBV7-6, with unresolved D. CDR1 is SGHVS, CDR2 FNYEAQ, per germline. The CDR3 spans 14 residues. V dropped 11 bases and J dropped 2 bases, with 17 bases sitting between them.

This clone was counted between two and nine times. The chain uses TRBV30 and TRBJ1-2; D is uncertain. Trimming stripped 7 bases from V and 8 bases from J, with 14 bases between. The germline V gene encodes CDR1 GTSNPN and CDR2 SVGIG (reference sequence). This CDR3 spans 11 amino acids. The CDR3 loop reads CASSIGRGYTF. For the CDR3, the DNA is TGTGCCTCCTCGATTGGAAGGGGCTACACCTTC.

The genes are TRBV10-1 and TRBJ2-1; 14 positions agree with TRBD2. This CDR3 is 15 amino acids long. J was trimmed by 10 bases and V by 0 bases; bases with no gene match: 2. The germline V gene encodes CDR1 WNHNN and CDR2 SYGVQD (reference sequence). The CDR3 reads CASSESGLAGVEQFF. In DNA form, the CDR3 reads TGCGCCAGCAGTGAGTCGGGACTAGCGGGGGTGGAGCAGTTCTTC.

This clone turned up a few times. This chain connects TRBV19 to TRBJ1-6, with 9 bases identical to TRBD1. The CDR3 is 17 residues long. CDR1 and CDR2 from the germline V gene are LNHDA and SQIVND (reference sequence). V lost 0 bases, J lost 7 bases, and 7 bases stayed unmatched. CDR3 in amino acids: CASSIDLADRGNSPLHF. In DNA, the CDR3 is TGTGCCAGTAGTATAGATTTGGCGGACAGGGGAAATTCACCCCTCCACTTT. The whole variable domain, remainder taken from reference TRBV19 and TRBJ1-6, is DGGITQSPKYLFRKEGQNVTLSCEQNLNHDAMYWYRQDPGQGLRLIYYSQIVNDFQKGDIAEGYSVSREKKESFPLTVTSAQKNPTAFYLCASSIDLADRGNSPLHFGNGTRLTVT.

V gene TRBV11-3 combines with J gene TRBJ2-2, with TRBD2 as a possible D gene (7 bases). V shed 4 bases and J shed 7 bases, with 22 bases lying between them. This CDR3 is built from 17 residues. Germline assignment: CDR1 SGHNT and CDR2 YENEEA. The CDR3: CASSSNGGPGYDGELFF. Here the CDR3 DNA reads TGTGCCAGCAGCTCGAACGGGGGGCCCGGGTACGACGGGGAGCTGTTTTTT. The whole variable domain, remainder taken from reference TRBV11-3 and TRBJ2-2, is EAGVVQSPRYKIIEKKQPVAFWCNPISGHNTLYWYLQNLGQGPELLIRYENEEAVDDSQLPKDRFSAERLKGVDSTLKIQPAELGDSAVYLCASSSNGGPGYDGELFFGEGSRLTVL.

The chain has TRBV5-1 and TRBJ1-1; TRBD1 agrees at 7 bases. This CDR3 has 15 residues. Germline CDR1 SGHRS, CDR2 YFSETQ. V shed 0 bases and J 5 bases; nucleotides not matched to a gene: 7. The CDR3 sequence is CASSLATGVGTEAFF. In DNA form, the CDR3 reads TGCGCCAGCAGCTTGGCCACAGGGGTCGGGACTGAAGCTTTCTTT.

The V call is TRBV5-4, the J call TRBJ1-1; the D gene is possibly TRBD1 (5 bases). The CDR3 runs to 14 residues. Trimming took off 1 base at V and 1 base at J, with 8 bases between the two ends. CDR1 is SGHNT and CDR2 is YYREEE in the germline V gene (reference sequence). CDR3 coding DNA: TGTGCCAGCAGCTTGCGGGGCTGGAACACTGAAGCTTTCTTT. This codes for CASSLRGWNTEAFF.

This chain uses TRBV7-2 with TRBJ2-7, with TRBD1 as a possible D gene (6 bases). V lost 8 bases to trimming and J lost 6 bases, with 29 bases between them. The CDR3 is made up of 17 amino acids. Per germline, CDR1 SGHTA and CDR2 FQGNSA. The DNA for the CDR3 is TGTGCCAGCCCCGAAGGGGGAGCCAGGGTGGTTACAGGCGAGCAGTACTTC. The encoded protein is CASPEGGARVVTGEQYF.

J is TRBJ2-5 and V is TRBV6-4; 9 nucleotides line up with TRBD1. Germline assignment: CDR1 MRHNA and CDR2 SNTAGT. The CDR3 has 13 amino acids. V trimming: 11 bases; J trimming: 2 bases; junction bases outside the gene matches: 6. The CDR3 loop reads CAGQGIFQETQYF. In nucleotides, the CDR3 is TGTGCCGGACAGGGGATCTTTCAAGAGACCCAGTACTTC.

The J gene is TRBJ1-6, the V gene TRBV10-3; D remains unclear. The CDR3 has 15 residues. Trimming took off 11 bases at V and 0 bases at J, with 14 bases between the two ends. Per germline, CDR1 ENHRY and CDR2 SYGVKD. As DNA, the CDR3 is TGTGCCCTCCACAGCGATACCTCCTATAATTCACCCCTCCACTTT. As protein: CALHSDTSYNSPLHF.

V usage is TRBV4-1 and J usage is TRBJ1-2, with unresolved D. V was trimmed by 4 bases and J by 4 bases, leaving 16 bases between them. The germline V gene encodes CDR1 MGHRA and CDR2 YSYEKL. The CDR3 runs to 15 residues. CDR3 sequence reads: CASSPPFRDFYGYTF. The CDR3 region has the DNA TGCGCCAGCAGCCCTCCTTTTAGGGATTTCTATGGCTACACCTTC.

The chain joins TRBV18 to TRBJ2-7; 8 bases align to TRBD1. Trimming removed 3 bases from V and 2 bases from J; junction bases left unmatched: 6. The CDR3 runs to 15 residues. Germline CDR1 and CDR2: KGHSH and LQKENI. This CDR3 reads CASSPRTGQTYEQYF. The CDR3 nucleotides are TGTGCCAGCTCACCTAGGACAGGGCAAACCTACGAGCAGTACTTC.

V gene TRBV18 combines with J gene TRBJ1-3; 8 nucleotides match TRBD1. V shed 4 bases, J shed 6 bases, and the junction held 8 bases outside the gene matches. Germline V gene sequence: CDR1 KGHSH, CDR2 LQKENI. The CDR3 is 15 amino acids. For the CDR3, the DNA is TGTGCCAGCTCACAGACAGGGGTTCGCGAAAACACCATATATTTT. The encoded protein is CASSQTGVRENTIYF. Supplemented by reference TRBV18 and TRBJ1-3, the full variable domain reads NAGVMQNPRHLVRRRGQEARLRCSPMKGHSHVYWYRQLPEEGLKFMVYLQKENIIDESGMPKERFSAEFPKEGPSILRIQQVVRGDSAAYFCASSQTGVRENTIYFGEGSWLTVV.

V gene TRBV7-2 combines with J gene TRBJ1-5; weak D call: TRBD1 (5 bases). V was pared by 5 bases and J by 3 bases, with 14 bases between. This CDR3 has 15 residues. Looked up from germline, CDR1 is SGHTA and CDR2 is FQGNSA. The CDR3 here is CASSQQGAINQPQHF. The CDR3 nucleotides are TGTGCCAGCAGCCAGCAGGGAGCCATCAATCAGCCCCAGCATTTT.

CDR3 sequence reads: CASSRHRALTSGNYNEQFF. The CDR3 DNA sequence: TGTGCCAGCAGCCGCCACCGGGCGCTAACTAGCGGGAATTACAATGAGCAGTTCTTC. The chain couples TRBV7-6 to TRBJ2-1; TRBD2 aligns across 10 bases. The CDR3 contains 19 residues. Germline V gene data show CDR1 as SGHVS and CDR2 as FNYEAQ. After removal of 5 bases from V and 4 bases from J, the junction contained 17 bases not matched to a gene.